Following are 32 T cell receptor beta chains from one sample sequenced in a study of tumor-infiltrating lymphocytes in oesophageal squamous cell carcinoma. TCRdb reprocessed the PCR reads with MiXCR, giving one entry per CDR3 protein. The data show more than 15,000 distinct CDR3 sequences, with around 40% seen just once and roughly 21% held by the top ten. The material sequenced was esophageal tumor tissue. The receptors stem from a male donor with esophageal squamous cell carcinoma.

For this clonotype: The CDR3 does not close with the conserved phenylalanine or tryptophan, likely indicating a read error. Because the CDR3's place on the DNA is in doubt, the DNA is left out and the CDR3 is given as listed by TCRdb. CDR3 sequence reads: CATSPLQR. This chain links TRBV15 with TRBJ2-7; TRBD2 is the table's D call and was not checked against the DNA. CDR1 is LNHNV, CDR2 YYDKDF, per germline (reference sequence). The CDR3 region is 8 residues in length, termini included.

Points on this clonotype: A read error may produce the germline difference seen at one junction end. J is TRBJ2-4 and V is TRBV10-1; 9 bases align to TRBD1. There are 14 residues in the CDR3. Germline V gives CDR1 WNHNN, CDR2 SYGVQD (reference sequence). CDR3 sequence: CASSEGQGNSPLHF. DNA for the CDR3: TGCGCCAGCAGTGAAGGACAGGGGAATTCACCCCTCCACTTC.

Ten or more counts support this clonotype. The chain has TRBV28 and TRBJ1-5; TRBD1 aligns across 10 bases. V shed 6 bases, J shed 3 bases, and the junction held 11 bases outside the gene matches. Germline V gene data show CDR1 as MDHEN and CDR2 as SYDVKM. The length of the CDR3 is 17 residues. CDR3: CASSPSQTGGFNQPQHF. CDR3 nucleotides: TGTGCCAGCAGCCCCTCTCAGACAGGGGGCTTCAATCAGCCCCAGCATTTT.

This clonotype appeared many times. The V call is TRBV6-1, the J call TRBJ1-1; D gene ambiguous. The length of the CDR3 is 15 residues. Trimming shortened V by 5 bases and J by 4 bases, and 17 bases separated the two germline ends. Germline V gene lookup returns CDR1 MNHNS and CDR2 SASEGT. The CDR3 DNA follows: TGTGCCAGCAGTAGGGCAATCCCCGGGCGCACTGAAGCTTTCTTT. Its translation is CASSRAIPGRTEAFF.

J is TRBJ2-1 and V is TRBV7-6; no clear D. V was pared by 5 bases and J by 6 bases, with 11 bases between. There are 13 residues in the CDR3. The germline V gene encodes CDR1 SGHVS and CDR2 FNYEAQ. The DNA for the CDR3 is TGTGCCAGCAGCCCCAGGCGTGGCAATGAGCAGTTCTTC. Translated: CASSPRRGNEQFF. The whole variable domain, remainder taken from reference TRBV7-6 and TRBJ2-1, is GAGVSQSPRYKVTKRGQDVALRCDPISGHVSLYWYRQALGQGPEFLTYFNYEAQQDKSGLPNDRFSAERPEGSISTLTIQRTEQRDSAMYRCASSPRRGNEQFFGPGTRLTVL.

This clonotype has only a few counts. Here the CDR3 reads CATSNNRGPYEQYF. CDR3 in DNA: TGTGCCACCAGCAACAACAGGGGCCCCTACGAGCAGTACTTC. The chain has TRBV15 and TRBJ2-1; 7 nucleotides agree with TRBD1. The end of the DNA aligns better with TRBJ2-7, so the J call may be wrong. Per the germline V gene, CDR1 is LNHNV and CDR2 is YYDKDF (reference sequence). The CDR3 is 14 amino acids.

The chain recombines TRBV7-4 with TRBJ2-4; TRBD1 matches 10 bases. The J call is in doubt because the DNA end fits TRBJ2-5 better. The germline V gene has CDR1 SGHVT and CDR2 SQSDAQ. There are 14 residues in the CDR3. In DNA form, the CDR3 reads TGTGCCAGCAGCTCGGGACAGGGGCAAGAGACCCAGTACTTC. Translation: CASSSGQGQETQYF.

This clonotype came up many times. This chain joins TRBV6-1 and TRBJ1-5; possible D gene TRBD1, 6 bases. CDR1 is MNHNS and CDR2 is SASEGT in the germline V gene. Trimming cost V 5 bases and J 4 bases, with 27 bases left between them. The CDR3 is 19 residues long. CDR3 region: CASSQERRGGGIRNQPQHF. The DNA for the CDR3 is TGTGCCAGCAGTCAAGAGAGAAGGGGAGGGGGTATAAGGAATCAGCCCCAGCATTTT.

V gene TRBV6-1 combines with J gene TRBJ2-3; TRBD2 aligns across 12 bases. Germline CDR1 reads MNHNS; CDR2 reads SASEGT. The CDR3 length is 16 residues. The V gene end was trimmed by 6 bases and the J gene end by 3 bases; junction bases not matched to a gene: 7. The CDR3 region is CASRPTSGRPTDTQYF. CDR3 coding DNA: TGTGCCAGCAGGCCGACTAGCGGGAGACCTACAGATACGCAGTATTTT.

The J gene is TRBJ1-2, the V gene TRBV7-9; 7 bases fit TRBD1. Germline V gene lookup returns CDR1 SEHNR and CDR2 FQNEAQ (reference sequence). With 1 base clipped from V and 2 bases from J, the junction kept 1 base outside the gene matches. This CDR3 comprises 14 residues. The CDR3 nucleotides are TGTGCCAGCAGCTTAGAGACAGGGAACTATGGCTACACCTTC. Residues: CASSLETGNYGYTF.

Regarding this clonotype: The junction shows a germline mismatch at one end, possibly a read error. V is TRBV6-6 and J is TRBJ1-1; 7 positions agree with TRBD1. Germline values: CDR1 MNHNY, CDR2 SVGAGI (reference sequence). This CDR3 region has 16 residues. The CDR3 region has the DNA TGTGCCAGCAGCCCGGGACAGAGGATAAAGAACAATGAAGCTTTCTTT. Protein: CASSPGQRIKNNEAFF.

J is TRBJ1-2 and V is TRBV9, with 8 bases matching TRBD1. Germline V gives CDR1 SGDLS, CDR2 YYNGEE. This CDR3 region has 15 residues. The trim removed 4 bases at V and 3 bases at J, leaving 8 bases unmatched. This chain's CDR3 is CASSHRQGWDYGYTF. The CDR3 coding sequence is TGTGCCAGCAGCCACAGACAGGGGTGGGACTATGGCTACACCTTC.

The V gene is TRBV6-2 or TRBV6-3, the J gene TRBJ2-4, with D hard to call. TRBJ2-5 explains the end of the DNA better; the J call may be wrong. Germline V gene lookup returns CDR1 MNHEY and CDR2 SVGEGT. The CDR3 consists of 13 residues. The DNA for the CDR3 is TGTGCCAGCAGTTATGACCGAGGCGAGACCCAGTACTTC. This encodes CASSYDRGETQYF.

In regard to this clonotype: The CDR3 does not close with the conserved phenylalanine or tryptophan, likely indicating a read error. Because the CDR3's place on the DNA is in doubt, the DNA is left out and the CDR3 is given as listed by TCRdb. The chain links TRBV6-5 to TRBJ2-1; the table's D gene call, TRBD1, was not cross checked with the DNA. 11 amino acids form the CDR3, both terminal residues included. CDR1 is MNHEY and CDR2 is SVGAGI in the germline V gene. CDR3 protein: CAVGTIQYFGA.

At least ten counts were recorded for this clonotype. The chain is built from TRBV28 and TRBJ2-1; the D gene is possibly TRBD2 (6 bases). The CDR3 spans 15 residues. V lost 2 bases to trimming and J lost 6 bases, with 14 bases between them. Per the germline V gene, CDR1 is MDHEN and CDR2 is SYDVKM. As DNA, the CDR3 is TGTGCCAGCAGTTTAGGGGGAGGAGTAAGCAATGAGCAGTTCTTC. Protein: CASSLGGGVSNEQFF.

The chain carries TRBV6-1 and TRBJ1-1; 12 bases match TRBD2. The assigned J gene may be wrong: the sequence end matches TRBJ2-5 better. CDR3 length equals 15 residues. Germline V gene lookup returns CDR1 MNHNS and CDR2 SASEGT. CDR3 loop: CASSKTSGRKETQYF. DNA of the CDR3: TGTGCCAGCAGTAAAACTAGCGGGAGGAAGGAGACCCAGTACTTC.

This rearrangement joins TRBV7-2 to TRBJ2-1; no definite D call. The CDR3 runs to 14 residues. The ends were cut back, 5 bases at V and 3 bases at J, with 11 bases in the middle. Per the germline V gene, CDR1 is SGHTA and CDR2 is FQGNSA. In DNA form, the CDR3 reads TGTGCCAGCAGCCTTATGCTAGACTACAATGAGCAGTTCTTC. Translating it yields CASSLMLDYNEQFF.

This clonotype was counted between two and nine times. Given a much more abundant clone one base away, this may be a read error. This chain connects TRBV4-1 to TRBJ2-7; D gene unclear. Germline V gives CDR1 MGHRA, CDR2 YSYEKL. The CDR3 runs to 12 residues. This chain's CDR3 is CATSQESSEQYF. CDR3 DNA sequence: TGCGCCACCAGCCAAGAGTCGAGTGAGCAGTACTTC.

There are many counts of this clonotype. This rearrangement joins TRBV6-1 to TRBJ2-3, with a possible D match to TRBD2 (7 bases). There are 17 residues in the CDR3. Germline values: CDR1 MNHNS, CDR2 SASEGT. V shed 5 bases and J shed 5 bases, with 23 bases lying between them. The CDR3 sequence is CASSPQLGGAKRDTQYF. DNA for the CDR3: TGTGCCAGCAGTCCTCAGTTGGGGGGGGCTAAGAGAGATACGCAGTATTTT.

This chain links TRBV7-2 with TRBJ1-1; D gene unclear. The CDR3 has 15 amino acids. With 1 base removed from V and 1 base from J, the gap between germline ends came to 10 bases. Germline V gene data show CDR1 as SGHTA and CDR2 as FQGNSA. For the CDR3, the DNA is TGTGCCAGCAGCTTAGGTCCCCCAGGGAACACTGAAGCTTTCTTT. This translates into CASSLGPPGNTEAFF.

This clonotype ranks as medium-sized. V usage is TRBV7-8 and J usage is TRBJ1-2, with a tentative D call TRBD1 (5 bases). The CDR3 contains 17 residues. Looked up from germline, CDR1 is SGHVS and CDR2 is FQNEAQ. The V and J ends lost 5 bases and 6 bases respectively, with 25 bases between them. In nucleotides, the CDR3 is TGTGCCAGCAGCGCTCTAGCCGACCCCCAGGGCCGGGATGGCTACACCTTC. As protein: CASSALADPQGRDGYTF. The full variable domain, in which reference TRBV7-8 and TRBJ1-2 provide the parts outside the CDR3, is GAGVSQSPRYKVAKRGQDVALRCDPISGHVSLFWYQQALGQGPEFLTYFQNEAQLDKSGLPSDRFFAERPEGSVSTLKIQRTQQEDSAVYLCASSALADPQGRDGYTFGSGTRLTVV.

Judged by abundance, this clonotype is medium-sized (0.01 to 0.1%). The CDR3 bases are TGTGCCAGCACCCTATATTTGGGGGGGAACTACGAGCAGTACTTC. Amino acids: CASTLYLGGNYEQYF. The chain is built from TRBV28 and TRBJ2-7; 7 bases line up with TRBD2. The germline V gene encodes CDR1 MDHEN and CDR2 SYDVKM. With 7 bases clipped from V and 3 bases from J, the junction kept 12 bases outside the gene matches. CDR3 size: 15 residues. Looking up the rest from reference TRBV28 and TRBJ2-7 gives the full variable domain: DVKVTQSSRYLVKRTGEKVFLECVQDMDHENMFWYRQDPGLGLRLIYFSYDVKMKEKGDIPEGYSVSREKKERFSLILESASTNQTSMYLCASTLYLGGNYEQYFGPGTRLTVT.

The rearrangement joins TRBV5-3 to TRBJ2-2; D is undetermined. TRBV5-3 is an ORF, with its function uncertain. Deletions cut 8 bases from V and 2 bases from J, with 7 bases between. The CDR3 runs to 12 residues. The CDR3 loop is CASSTNTGELFF. Here the CDR3 DNA reads TGTGCCAGCAGCACAAACACCGGGGAGCTGTTTTTT.

This clonotype was seen repeatedly, ten times or more. The chain has TRBV28 and TRBJ1-2; D gene uncertain. CDR3 length equals 12 residues. The germline V gene encodes CDR1 MDHEN and CDR2 SYDVKM. V lost 7 bases and J 1 base, leaving 7 bases between the germline ends. CDR3 loop: CASIGYNYGYTF. The CDR3 DNA sequence: TGTGCCAGCATAGGGTATAACTATGGCTACACCTTC.

The chain links TRBV7-2 to TRBJ2-1; 7 bases are a match to TRBD2. The J call may be mistaken, given a closer DNA end match to TRBJ2-7. The CDR3 is made up of 14 amino acids. CDR1 is SGHTA and CDR2 is FQGNSA in the germline V gene. CDR3 DNA: TGTGCCAGCAGCTTAGCACTAGCGACCTACGAGCAGTACTTC. Protein sequence: CASSLALATYEQYF.

This clonotype was detected many times. V is TRBV18 and J is TRBJ2-7; tentatively, D is TRBD1 (5 bases). The ends were cut back, 4 bases at V and 5 bases at J, with 6 bases in the middle. This CDR3 comprises 11 residues. Germline CDR1 KGHSH, CDR2 LQKENI. The CDR3 nucleotides read TGTGCCAGCTCACAGGGGAACGAGCAGTACTTC. Translating gives CASSQGNEQYF.

In its sample, this clonotype was seen many times. This sequence joins TRBV12-3 or TRBV12-4 and TRBJ2-3; 8 bases line up with TRBD2. The ends lost 3 bases at V and 4 bases at J; junction bases unmatched: 9. CDR3 length: 16 amino acids. Here the CDR3 reads CASSFLRTSIPDTQYF. The CDR3, as DNA: TGTGCCAGCAGTTTCTTACGGACTAGCATTCCAGATACGCAGTATTTT.

This sequence joins TRBV6-6 and TRBJ2-5; no clear D. The DNA end favors TRBJ1-2, so the J call may be wrong. The CDR3 is made up of 16 amino acids. Germline V gives CDR1 MNHNY, CDR2 SVGAGI (reference sequence). CDR3 coding DNA: TGTGCCAGCAGTTCTACAACCCAGGCAGGCGGACTCGGCTACACCTTC. It is translated as CASSSTTQAGGLGYTF.

This clonotype came up many times. As DNA, the CDR3 is TGTGCCAGCAGCCAAGACGCTTACGAGCAGTACTTC. It yields the protein CASSQDAYEQYF. The chain carries TRBV4-2 and TRBJ2-7; D not certain. The CDR3 runs to 12 residues. Germline V lookup: CDR1 LGHNA, CDR2 YNFKEQ. V was pared by 0 bases and J by 4 bases, with 4 bases between.

This clonotype was seen ten or more times. The chain recombines TRBV6-6 with TRBJ2-2; 9 bases are a match to TRBD1. V shed 2 bases, J shed 4 bases, and the junction held 8 bases outside the gene matches. CDR3 size: 17 residues. CDR1 and CDR2 from the germline V gene are MNHNY and SVGAGI (reference sequence). The CDR3 region is CASSYHLDRGGTGELFF. CDR3 nucleotides: TGTGCCAGCAGTTACCACTTGGACAGGGGAGGCACCGGGGAGCTGTTTTTT.

Regarding this clonotype: The conserved final phenylalanine or tryptophan is absent from the CDR3, which likely points to a read error. Because the CDR3's place on the DNA is in doubt, the DNA is left out and the CDR3 is given as listed by TCRdb. The rearrangement joins TRBV27 to TRBJ1-1; TRBD1 reflects the table's D call only, with no check against the DNA. The CDR3 comprises 17 residues, both ends counted. The germline CDR1 and CDR2 sequences are MNHEY and SMNVEV (reference sequence). CDR3: CATPSVGGSLFEQYFGP.

This clonotype was seen ten or more times. Being one base from a much bigger clone, this may be a read error. The rearrangement links TRBV6-1 to TRBJ2-7, with D perhaps matching TRBD1 (6 bases). The CDR3 length is 11 residues. Trimming shortened V by 8 bases and J by 7 bases, and 12 bases separated the two germline ends. Germline CDR1 is MNHNS and CDR2 is SASEGT. CDR3 nucleotide sequence: TGTGCCAGCGGACAGTTCGCTGAGCAGTACTTC. This codes for CASGQFAEQYF.